The next 23 T cell receptor beta chains were all read from a single sample in a study of T-cell memory formation after mild COVID-19. TCRdb re-analysed the 5' RACE reads in MiXCR, keeping a single row per CDR3 protein. Counted here are roughly 350,000 distinct CDR3 sequences, roughly an eighth occurring once; the ten biggest clones make up approximately 22%. Sequenced: PBMCs or a T cell subset sorted from them (not recorded which). These receptors were taken from a young man who had mild COVID-19 (a few samples of this study predate the infection). Cell type and time point are not known.

This clonotype was picked up a small number of times. This sequence joins TRBV5-6 and TRBJ2-5, with D perhaps TRBD2 (5 bases). Trimming pared 4 bases from V and 2 bases from J, leaving 15 bases between. Germline V CDR1 and CDR2: SGHDT, YYEEEE. This CDR3 is built from 15 residues. The CDR3 reads CASSRRSSRQETQYF. In DNA form, the CDR3 reads TGTGCCAGCAGCCGCCGGTCTAGCCGACAAGAGACCCAGTACTTC.

The chain carries TRBV6-5 and TRBJ1-2; D is ambiguous. This CDR3 contains 12 residues. Per the germline V gene, CDR1 is MNHEY and CDR2 is SVGAGI. With 7 bases removed from V and 5 bases from J, the gap between germline ends came to 11 bases. The CDR3 DNA follows: TGTGCCAGCAACCTCCCGGGTTATGGCTACACCTTC. Translated: CASNLPGYGYTF.

This clonotype has a handful of counts. V usage is TRBV10-3 and J usage is TRBJ2-1, with 9 bases fitting TRBD2. This CDR3 is 17 amino acids long. Germline CDR1 and CDR2: ENHRY and SYGVKD. V lost 3 bases to trimming and J lost 3 bases; unmatched junction nucleotides: 9. The CDR3 loop reads CAISDGTSGGFYNEQFF. CDR3 DNA: TGTGCCATCAGTGATGGGACCAGCGGGGGGTTCTACAATGAGCAGTTCTTC.

This clonotype was counted a few times. The DNA of the CDR3 is TGTGCCAGCAGCTTAGTAGTGGGGACGCACTATGACGATGAGCAGTTCTTC. Amino acids: CASSLVVGTHYDDEQFF. The chain carries TRBV11-3 and TRBJ2-1, with D perhaps assigned TRBD1 or TRBD2 (5 bases each). Germline V gives CDR1 SGHNT, CDR2 YENEEA. The CDR3 contains 17 residues. V lost 1 base, J lost 8 bases, and 21 bases lay in between.

The genes are TRBV7-6 and TRBJ2-6; 10 bases agree with TRBD1. Trimming removed 0 bases from V and 2 bases from J; junction bases left unmatched: 1. CDR1 is SGHVS and CDR2 is FNYEAQ in the germline V gene. CDR3 length equals 17 residues. CDR3 region: CASSLATGGTGANVLTF. DNA of the CDR3: TGTGCCAGCAGCTTAGCGACAGGGGGCACTGGGGCCAACGTCCTGACTTTC.

This chain joins TRBV20-1 and TRBJ1-5; 8 bases line up with TRBD1. The germline CDR1 and CDR2 sequences are DFQATT and SNEGSKA (reference sequence). The CDR3 has 16 residues. The V gene end was trimmed by 8 bases and the J gene end by 9 bases; junction bases not matched to a gene: 21. In DNA, the CDR3 is TGCAGTTTCAGCCCGTTCCGGGACAGGCCCTATTGGCCCCAGCATTTT. It is translated as CSFSPFRDRPYWPQHF.

CDR3 in amino acids: CASSRGGVETQYF. The CDR3, as DNA: TGTGCCAGCAGCCGTGGGGGTGTGGAGACCCAGTACTTC. The V and J genes are TRBV9 and TRBJ2-5; D is perhaps TRBD1 or TRBD2 (5 bases each). V was shortened by 4 bases and J by 5 bases, with 12 bases between the two germline ends. The germline gives CDR1 SGDLS, CDR2 YYNGEE. This CDR3 is built from 13 residues.

The chain carries TRBV4-3 and TRBJ2-2; D may be TRBD2 (6 bases). V lost 0 bases, J lost 1 base, and 9 bases lay in between. The germline gives CDR1 LGHNA, CDR2 YSLEER. The CDR3 has 16 residues. CDR3 in DNA: TGCGCCAGCAGCCAAGAGCGGGGCGAGAACACCGGGGAGCTGTTTTTT. Translating it yields CASSQERGENTGELFF.

There are many counts of this clonotype. The rearrangement uses TRBV24-1 and TRBJ1-2; 8 bases fit TRBD1. The germline V gene has CDR1 KGHDR and CDR2 SFDVKD. V shed 5 bases, J shed 3 bases, and the junction held 7 bases outside the gene matches. The CDR3 is 15 amino acids. The CDR3, as DNA: TGTGCCACCAGTGCCTGGACAGGGTCCGACTATGGCTACACCTTC. Its protein product is CATSAWTGSDYGYTF.

The sample holds a few counts of this clonotype. J is TRBJ2-1 and V is TRBV5-1; perhaps TRBD2 as D (6 bases). The V end was cut by 4 bases, the J end by 6 bases, with 20 bases between. The length of the CDR3 is 16 residues. In germline, CDR1 is SGHRS, CDR2 YFSETQ. CDR3 nucleotide sequence: TGCGCCAGCAGCGACAGACCTAGCGCCAACCTCAATGAGCAGTTCTTC. This gives the protein CASSDRPSANLNEQFF.

This clonotype was recorded a few times. V is TRBV4-1 and J is TRBJ2-3, with 8 bases that match TRBD2. The CDR3 has 16 amino acids. Germline-derived CDR1 and CDR2 are MGHRA and YSYEKL. Unmatched junction bases numbered 7, after V lost 3 bases and J lost 2 bases. CDR3 bases: TGCGCCAGCAGCCACAAACTAGCGGCGGACACAGATACGCAGTATTTT. This encodes CASSHKLAADTDTQYF.

The count of this clonotype is one. The gene calls are TRBV9 and TRBJ2-7; D gene ambiguous. Germline V gives CDR1 SGDLS, CDR2 YYNGEE. Trimming cost V 0 bases and J 9 bases, with 13 bases left between them. The CDR3 extends over 13 amino acids. DNA for the CDR3: TGTGCCAGCAGCGTAGGCCCTGTGTTAGGGCAGTACTTC. Its translation: CASSVGPVLGQYF. The full variable domain, in which reference TRBV9 and TRBJ2-7 provide the parts outside the CDR3, is DSGVTQTPKHLITATGQRVTLRCSPRSGDLSVYWYQQSLDQGLQFLIQYYNGEERAKGNILERFSAQQFPDLHSELNLSSLELGDSALYFCASSVGPVLGQYFGPGTRLTVT.

This clonotype occurred many times. The J gene is TRBJ2-2, the V gene TRBV12-5, with D perhaps matching TRBD2 (5 bases). Per germline, CDR1 LGHNT and CDR2 FRNRAP. This CDR3 region has 17 residues. V lost 2 bases, J lost 7 bases, and 20 bases lay in between. Written as DNA, the CDR3 is TGTGCTAGTGGTTTGCTCTTGGGAGACTCCGACGGCGGGGAGCTGTTTTTT. Its translation: CASGLLLGDSDGGELFF.

The chain uses TRBV7-2 and TRBJ2-2; 8 bases line up with TRBD2. CDR3 length: 15 residues. V gave up 6 bases and J gave up 6 bases; unmatched junction bases: 9. Per the germline V gene, CDR1 is SGHTA and CDR2 is FQGNSA. Here the CDR3 reads CASRPPGLEAGELFF. Written as DNA, the CDR3 is TGTGCCAGCAGACCTCCGGGACTAGAAGCCGGGGAGCTGTTTTTT.

The V gene is TRBV10-3, the J gene TRBJ2-2; 9 nucleotides align to TRBD2. The CDR3 has 16 amino acids. Germline CDR1 and CDR2: ENHRY and SYGVKD. J gave up 6 bases and V 6 bases, and 11 bases lay outside the gene matches. The CDR3 bases are TGTGCCATCAGCCGGTCGGCTAGCGGGGAGGCCGGGGAGCTGTTTTTT. Protein: CAISRSASGEAGELFF.

This clonotype has a handful of counts. J is TRBJ1-2 and V is TRBV21-1; TRBD1 was called by the table and not checked on the DNA. TRBV21-1 is given as a pseudogene. CDR3 length: 14 residues. As DNA, the CDR3 is TGTGCCAGCAGCGAAAACAGGGACTCCTATGGCTACACCTTC. Its protein is CASSENRDSYGYTF.

In DNA, the CDR3 is TGTGCTAGTGGTTTGGTGGTGGGGACGAGGGGGAAAGATACGCAGTATTTT. Its protein is CASGLVVGTRGKDTQYF. J is TRBJ2-3 and V is TRBV12-5; the D gene is possibly TRBD1 (6 bases). The CDR3 has 17 residues. V lost 0 bases to trimming and J lost 5 bases, with 18 bases between them. The germline V gene encodes CDR1 LGHNT and CDR2 FRNRAP. The variable domain in full, with the rest retrieved from reference TRBV12-5 and TRBJ2-3, is DARVTQTPRHKVTEMGQEVTMRCQPILGHNTVFWYRQTMMQGLELLAYFRNRAPLDDSGMPKDRFSAEMPDATLATLKIQPSEPRDSAVYFCASGLVVGTRGKDTQYFGPGTRLTVL.

The rearrangement uses TRBV15 and TRBJ2-3; no firm D call. Per germline, CDR1 LNHNV and CDR2 YYDKDF (reference sequence). The CDR3 covers 13 residues. Trimming cost V 0 bases and J 5 bases, with 6 bases left between them. The CDR3 region is CATSRDTGDTQYF. Written as DNA, the CDR3 is TGTGCCACCAGCAGAGATACGGGAGATACGCAGTATTTT.

The chain combines TRBV5-1 with TRBJ1-1; TRBD1 might be the D (6 bases). Germline lookup yields CDR1 SGHRS and CDR2 YFSETQ. The CDR3 sequence is 14 residues long. V shed 0 bases and J shed 2 bases, with 8 bases lying between them. Here the CDR3 reads CASSLGGHNTEAFF. The CDR3 bases are TGCGCCAGCAGCTTGGGGGGGCACAACACTGAAGCTTTCTTT.

This clonotype has more than one count but fewer than ten. The CDR3 spells CASSLARQNTEAFF. CDR3 DNA: TGTGCCAGCAGCTTAGCGAGGCAGAACACTGAAGCTTTCTTT. J is TRBJ1-1 and V is TRBV7-8; no definite D call. The CDR3 loop spans 14 amino acids. Trimming cost V 0 bases and J 1 base, with 6 bases left between them. CDR1 SGHVS and CDR2 FQNEAQ come from the germline V gene.

This clonotype has more than one count but fewer than ten. This chain uses TRBV7-3 with TRBJ2-1, with D perhaps TRBD1 or TRBD2 (6 bases each). V was shortened by 0 bases and J by 5 bases, with 11 bases between the two germline ends. From germline, CDR1 is SGHTA and CDR2 FQGTGA. The CDR3 contains 15 residues. This CDR3 reads CASSLTRGAHNEQFF. CDR3 sequence (DNA): TGTGCCAGCAGCTTAACTAGGGGGGCGCACAATGAGCAGTTCTTC.

This clonotype was seen only a few times. The chain links TRBV5-6 to TRBJ2-2; D gene unclear. CDR3 length equals 15 residues. Germline lookup yields CDR1 SGHDT and CDR2 YYEEEE. V gave up 2 bases and J gave up 4 bases, with 12 bases separating them. The CDR3 protein is CASSLIGSTTGELFF. The DNA of the CDR3 is TGTGCCAGCAGCTTAATAGGCAGCACCACCGGGGAGCTGTTTTTT.

The sample holds a few counts of this clonotype. V is TRBV5-6 and J is TRBJ1-5; D unclear. Deletions cut 4 bases from V and 3 bases from J, with 14 bases between. The CDR3 extends over 15 amino acids. The germline V gene has CDR1 SGHDT and CDR2 YYEEEE. CDR3 sequence: CASSAEGGYNQPQHF. CDR3 nucleotides: TGTGCCAGCAGCGCGGAGGGAGGATACAATCAGCCCCAGCATTTT.